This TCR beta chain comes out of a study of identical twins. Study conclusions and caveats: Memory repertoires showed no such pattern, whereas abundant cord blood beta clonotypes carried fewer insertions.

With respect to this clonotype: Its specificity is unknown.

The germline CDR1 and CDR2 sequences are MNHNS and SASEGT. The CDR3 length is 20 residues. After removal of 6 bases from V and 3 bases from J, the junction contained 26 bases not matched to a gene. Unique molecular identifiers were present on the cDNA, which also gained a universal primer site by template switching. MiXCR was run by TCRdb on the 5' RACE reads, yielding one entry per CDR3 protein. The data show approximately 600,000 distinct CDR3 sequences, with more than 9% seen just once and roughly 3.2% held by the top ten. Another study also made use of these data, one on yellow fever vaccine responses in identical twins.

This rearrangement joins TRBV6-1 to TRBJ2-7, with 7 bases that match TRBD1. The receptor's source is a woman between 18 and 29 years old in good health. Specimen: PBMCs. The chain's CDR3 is CASRSSFRGRNSLMNYEQYF. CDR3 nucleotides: TGTGCCAGCAGGAGCTCTTTCAGGGGGAGAAACTCGTTGATGAACTACGAGCAGTACTTC.